These 24 T cell receptor beta chains originate from one sample sequenced in a study of cytomegalovirus exposure and HLA in healthy donors. Both 60 Vbeta primers and 13 Jbeta primers went into the PCR. The data were produced by immunoSEQ multiplex PCR, yet TCRdb's version contains in-frame clones alone and is incomplete. The table includes 200,000 or so clones, about 83% detected once. The specimen sequenced was PBMCs. These receptors were taken from a man aged 40-50 years in good health and CMV-seronegative.

The chain uses TRBV4-1 and TRBJ2-4, with TRBD2 matching over 12 bases. CDR1 is MGHRA and CDR2 is YSYEKL in the germline V gene. The CDR3 runs to 18 residues. V lost 4 bases to trimming and J lost 2 bases; unmatched junction nucleotides: 9. The CDR3 sequence: CASSRGRTSGTTKNIQYF. As DNA, the CDR3 is TGCGCCAGCAGCCGCGGAAGGACTAGCGGGACGACCAAAAACATTCAGTACTTC.

The rearrangement links TRBV5-4 to TRBJ2-4; the D gene is possibly TRBD2 (6 bases). Deletions cut 5 bases from V and 3 bases from J, with 9 bases between. CDR1 SGHNT and CDR2 YYREEE come from the germline V gene (reference sequence). CDR3 length: 13 residues. This chain's CDR3 is CASSGGIKNIQYF. CDR3 DNA: TGTGCCAGCAGTGGAGGGATCAAAAACATTCAGTACTTC.

This rearrangement joins TRBV29-1 to TRBJ1-1, with D uncertain. V lost 4 bases to trimming and J lost 1 base, with 10 bases between them. Per the germline V gene, CDR1 is SQVTM and CDR2 is ANQGSEA. The CDR3 length is 13 residues. DNA for the CDR3: TGCAGCGTTGCCGGAGATAAGAACACTGAAGCTTTCTTT. Residues: CSVAGDKNTEAFF.

The chain joins TRBV25-1 to TRBJ2-1; D possibly corresponds to TRBD2 (7 bases). Germline V CDR1 and CDR2: MGHDK, SYGVNS. The CDR3 is 16 amino acids. V lost 2 bases and J lost 3, with 14 bases in between. The chain's CDR3 is CASSERGGGIYNEQFF. DNA of the CDR3: TGTGCCAGCAGTGAACGAGGGGGGGGGATCTACAATGAGCAGTTCTTC.

The CDR3 DNA sequence: TGTGCCAGCAGCAGCCTAGCGGGAAACACAGATACGCAGTATTTT. Amino acids: CASSSLAGNTDTQYF. V is TRBV5-4 and J is TRBJ2-3; TRBD2 matches 9 bases. Germline V CDR1 and CDR2: SGHNT, YYREEE (reference sequence). With V trimmed by 4 bases and J by 2 bases, 5 bases remained unmatched. The CDR3 length is 15 residues.

This chain links TRBV7-8 with TRBJ1-2, with TRBD1 matching 10 bases. This CDR3 has 13 residues. Looked up from germline, CDR1 is SGHVS and CDR2 is FQNEAQ. V was pared by 5 bases and J by 8 bases, with 5 bases of the junction left unmatched. CDR3 in DNA: TGTGCCAGCAGCCCCGGGACAGGGGTCGGCTACACCTTC. Translating it yields CASSPGTGVGYTF.

The CDR3 region has the DNA TGTGCCAGCAGCACCTACCGGGACAGGGGGCTTCAAGAGCAGTACTTC. Its translation is CASSTYRDRGLQEQYF. This rearrangement joins TRBV11-2 to TRBJ2-7; 12 bases line up with TRBD1. V shed 5 bases, J shed 7 bases, and the junction held 12 bases outside the gene matches. The CDR3 has 16 residues. CDR1 SGHAT and CDR2 FQNNGV come from the germline V gene.

This sequence joins TRBV5-4 and TRBJ1-2; D is unresolved. The germline V and J ends were trimmed by 2 bases and 4 bases, with 6 bases remaining between them. The CDR3 is made up of 12 amino acids. Germline loops: CDR1 SGHNT, CDR2 YYREEE (reference sequence). For the CDR3, the DNA is TGTGCCAGCAGCTTAGGAGGCTATGGCTACACCTTC. Translating gives CASSLGGYGYTF.

The rearrangement uses TRBV28 and TRBJ2-3, with 7 bases matching TRBD1. CDR1 is MDHEN and CDR2 is SYDVKM in the germline V gene. Trimming at V came to 6 bases and at J to 5 bases, leaving 8 bases not matched to a gene. The CDR3 loop spans 14 amino acids. The CDR3 DNA sequence: TGTGCCAGCAGGACGGGGACAGCACAAGATACGCAGTATTTT. Protein: CASRTGTAQDTQYF.

This chain joins TRBV7-3 and TRBJ2-7, with 7 bases fitting TRBD1. CDR3 length equals 13 residues. Germline V gives CDR1 SGHTA, CDR2 FQGTGA. V shed 4 bases and J 7 bases; nucleotides not matched to a gene: 7. This chain's CDR3 is CASSSGQRGEQYF. In nucleotides, the CDR3 is TGTGCCAGCAGCTCGGGACAGAGAGGAGAGCAGTACTTC.

Points on this clone: The same CDR3 also results from other DNA sequences found in this sample. The chain is built from TRBV7-9 and TRBJ1-1, with 10 bases lining up with TRBD1. Germline V gives CDR1 SEHNR, CDR2 FQNEAQ (reference sequence). V shed 3 bases and J 0 bases; nucleotides not matched to a gene: 1. The CDR3 is 15 residues long. The CDR3 nucleotides read TGTGCCAGCAGCTTGGGACAGGGGATGAACACTGAAGCTTTCTTT. Translation: CASSLGQGMNTEAFF.

The V and J genes are TRBV29-1 and TRBJ1-1; unclear D gene. The V gene's germline CDR1 is SQVTM and CDR2 ANQGSEA. The length of the CDR3 is 14 residues. V was shortened by 2 bases and J by 3 bases, with 13 bases between the two germline ends. This CDR3 is CSVEPTDGDTEAFF. CDR3 in DNA: TGCAGCGTTGAACCGACTGACGGGGACACTGAAGCTTTCTTT.

This CDR3 is CASSGVGGDGVYGYTF. The CDR3 region has the DNA TGTGCCAGTAGTGGAGTAGGGGGCGATGGGGTCTATGGCTACACCTTC. The J gene is TRBJ1-2, the V gene TRBV19; TRBD1 agrees at 7 bases. The CDR3 runs 16 residues. V dropped 5 bases and J dropped 4; count of bases not matched to a gene: 13. The germline gives CDR1 LNHDA, CDR2 SQIVND (reference sequence).

V and J are TRBV30 and TRBJ1-3; 8 bases align to TRBD1. Per germline, CDR1 GTSNPN and CDR2 SVGIG (reference sequence). The length of the CDR3 is 15 residues. Unmatched junction bases numbered 6, after V lost 1 base and J lost 4 bases. CDR3 in DNA: TGTGCCTGGAGTGCCCTGGACAGGGAAGGAAACACCATATATTTT. Translating it yields CAWSALDREGNTIYF.

The CDR3 DNA reads TGTGCCAGCAGCCCTCTCCTACCGCATCGGGACAGGTCTAGCTACGAGCAGTACTTC. As protein: CASSPLLPHRDRSSYEQYF. The chain uses TRBV5-6 and TRBJ2-7, with 8 bases matching TRBD1. V lost 4 bases to trimming and J lost 3 bases; unmatched junction nucleotides: 21. The CDR3 extends over 19 amino acids. Germline CDR1 and CDR2: SGHDT and YYEEEE.

The gene calls are TRBV6-5 and TRBJ2-1; 8 positions match TRBD2. V shed 6 bases and J 8 bases; nucleotides not matched to a gene: 12. The CDR3 runs 15 residues. Germline CDR1 and CDR2: MNHEY and SVGAGI. DNA for the CDR3: TGTGCCAGCAGATCCCAGGGACTAGGTATCGATGAGCAGTTCTTC. Encoded protein: CASRSQGLGIDEQFF.

The chain has TRBV30 and TRBJ2-5; 8 bases match TRBD2. V trimming: 2 bases; J trimming: 5 bases; junction bases outside the gene matches: 16. The CDR3 consists of 17 residues. The germline CDR1 and CDR2 sequences are GTSNPN and SVGIG (reference sequence). CDR3 region: CAWSPPPGAGGRETQYF. CDR3 sequence (DNA): TGTGCCTGGAGTCCCCCCCCGGGGGCGGGGGGTAGGGAGACCCAGTACTTC.

Here the CDR3 DNA reads TGTGCCAGCAGTGTCGGAGGTTCCTACAATGAGCAGTTCTTC. Translated, it gives CASSVGGSYNEQFF. The rearrangement links TRBV27 to TRBJ2-1, with D perhaps matching TRBD2 (5 bases). Trimming removed 5 bases at V and 1 base at J, with 9 bases between. There are 14 residues in the CDR3. Germline V gene data show CDR1 as MNHEY and CDR2 as SMNVEV (reference sequence).

The V and J genes are TRBV27 and TRBJ1-4, with D possibly TRBD1 on 6 matching bases. The CDR3 loop spans 16 amino acids. Germline V gene lookup returns CDR1 MNHEY and CDR2 SMNVEV (reference sequence). V lost 5 bases to trimming and J lost 6 bases, with 19 bases between them. The CDR3 DNA follows: TGTGCCAGCAGTCCCGGGATAGGGGGTGAGGATGAAAAACTGTTTTTT. Amino acid sequence: CASSPGIGGEDEKLFF.

The chain has TRBV6-6 and TRBJ1-3; the D is unclear. This CDR3 has 15 amino acids. The V end was cut by 6 bases, the J end by 0 bases, with 12 bases between. Germline V gene data show CDR1 as MNHNY and CDR2 as SVGAGI (reference sequence). DNA for the CDR3: TGTGCCAGCAGCGTAGCTCGGGTCTCTGGAAACACCATATATTTT. This gives the protein CASSVARVSGNTIYF.

The chain uses TRBV4-1 and TRBJ1-2; 10 nucleotides agree with TRBD1. Germline V gene lookup returns CDR1 MGHRA and CDR2 YSYEKL. V trimming: 4 bases; J trimming: 3 bases; junction bases outside the gene matches: 5. The CDR3 extends over 15 amino acids. The DNA of the CDR3 is TGCGCCAGCAGCCTGTGGACAGGGGGTGACTATGGCTACACCTTC. This sequence encodes CASSLWTGGDYGYTF.

The V gene is TRBV9, the J gene TRBJ1-4, with D uncertain. Germline V gene sequence: CDR1 SGDLS, CDR2 YYNGEE. The CDR3 length is 15 residues. V dropped 1 base and J dropped 8 bases, with 15 bases sitting between them. The CDR3 bases are TGTGCCAGCAGCGTATTGGGCGCCACCGGCGAAAAACTGTTTTTT. It specifies CASSVLGATGEKLFF.

V gene TRBV7-9 combines with J gene TRBJ1-1; 9 nucleotides agree with TRBD1. Germline V lookup: CDR1 SEHNR, CDR2 FQNEAQ (reference sequence). The CDR3 extends over 16 amino acids. With V trimmed by 3 bases and J by 0 bases, 5 bases remained unmatched. CDR3 sequence (DNA): TGTGCCAGCAGCTTGGACAGGGGCGTGATGAACACTGAAGCTTTCTTT. Protein product: CASSLDRGVMNTEAFF.

As concerns this clone: Mismatch with germline at one junction end may stem from a read error. J is TRBJ2-5 and V is TRBV5-6; the match to TRBD1 covers 10 bases. CDR1 and CDR2 (germline): SGHDT, YYEEEE. The CDR3 consists of 16 residues. CDR3 bases: TGTGCCGGCAGCTTGGACAGGGGGTTTCTTCAAGAGACCCAGTACTTC. Its translation is CAGSLDRGFLQETQYF.